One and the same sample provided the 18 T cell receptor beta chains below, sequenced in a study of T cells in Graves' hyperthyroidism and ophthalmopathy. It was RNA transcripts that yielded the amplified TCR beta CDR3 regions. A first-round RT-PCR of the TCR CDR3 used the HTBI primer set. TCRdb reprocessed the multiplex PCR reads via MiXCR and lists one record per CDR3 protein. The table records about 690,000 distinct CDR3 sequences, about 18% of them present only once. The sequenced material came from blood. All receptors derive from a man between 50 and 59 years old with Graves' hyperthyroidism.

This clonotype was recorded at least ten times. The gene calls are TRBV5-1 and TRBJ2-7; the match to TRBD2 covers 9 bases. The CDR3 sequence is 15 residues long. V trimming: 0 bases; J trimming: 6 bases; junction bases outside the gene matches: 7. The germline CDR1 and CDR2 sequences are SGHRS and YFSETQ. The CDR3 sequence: CASSLEVAGVSEQYF. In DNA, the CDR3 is TGCGCCAGCAGCTTGGAGGTAGCGGGAGTTTCCGAGCAGTACTTC.

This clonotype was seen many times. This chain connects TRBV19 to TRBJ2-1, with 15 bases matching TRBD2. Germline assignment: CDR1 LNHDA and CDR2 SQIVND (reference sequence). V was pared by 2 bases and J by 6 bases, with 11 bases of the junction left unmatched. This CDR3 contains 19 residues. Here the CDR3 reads CASSIRGLAGGRFVNEQFF. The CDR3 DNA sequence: TGTGCCAGTAGTATAAGGGGACTAGCGGGAGGTCGCTTCGTCAATGAGCAGTTCTTC. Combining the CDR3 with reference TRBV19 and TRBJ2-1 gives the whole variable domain DGGITQSPKYLFRKEGQNVTLSCEQNLNHDAMYWYRQDPGQGLRLIYYSQIVNDFQKGDIAEGYSVSREKKESFPLTVTSAQKNPTAFYLCASSIRGLAGGRFVNEQFFGPGTRLTVL.

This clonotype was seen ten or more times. CDR3 DNA sequence: TGTGCCAGCGTACCTACCTTTGGGAACACTGAAGCTTTCTTT. Translated: CASVPTFGNTEAFF. The chain links TRBV12-3 or TRBV12-4 to TRBJ1-1, with D unclear. Trimming took off 8 bases at V and 1 base at J, with 14 bases between the two ends. The CDR3 sequence is 14 residues long.

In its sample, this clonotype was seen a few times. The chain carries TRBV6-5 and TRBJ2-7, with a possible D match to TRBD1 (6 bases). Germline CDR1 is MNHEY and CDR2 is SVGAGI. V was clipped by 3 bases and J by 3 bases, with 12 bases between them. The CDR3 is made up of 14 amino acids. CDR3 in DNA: TGTGCCAGCAGTTATGATACAGGGAGCTACGAGCAGTACTTC. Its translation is CASSYDTGSYEQYF.

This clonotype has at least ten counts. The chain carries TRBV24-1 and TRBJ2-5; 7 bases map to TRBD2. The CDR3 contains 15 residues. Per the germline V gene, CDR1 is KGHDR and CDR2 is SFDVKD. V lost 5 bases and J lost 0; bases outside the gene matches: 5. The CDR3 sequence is CATSVGLADQETQYF. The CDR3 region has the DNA TGTGCCACCAGTGTAGGCCTAGCGGACCAAGAGACCCAGTACTTC.

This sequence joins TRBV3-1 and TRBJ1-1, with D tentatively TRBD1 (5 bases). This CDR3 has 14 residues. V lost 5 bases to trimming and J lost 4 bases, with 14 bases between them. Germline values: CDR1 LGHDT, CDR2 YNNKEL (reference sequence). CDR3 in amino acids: CASSVRRDGTEAFF. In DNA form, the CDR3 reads TGTGCCAGCAGCGTCAGGAGGGACGGCACTGAAGCTTTCTTT.

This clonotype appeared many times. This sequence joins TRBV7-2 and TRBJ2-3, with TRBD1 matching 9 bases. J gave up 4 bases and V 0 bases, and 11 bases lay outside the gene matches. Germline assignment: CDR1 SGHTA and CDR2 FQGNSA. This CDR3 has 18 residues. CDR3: CASSLALGRDRVADTQYF. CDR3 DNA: TGTGCCAGCAGCTTAGCGCTAGGGAGGGACAGGGTAGCAGATACGCAGTATTTT.

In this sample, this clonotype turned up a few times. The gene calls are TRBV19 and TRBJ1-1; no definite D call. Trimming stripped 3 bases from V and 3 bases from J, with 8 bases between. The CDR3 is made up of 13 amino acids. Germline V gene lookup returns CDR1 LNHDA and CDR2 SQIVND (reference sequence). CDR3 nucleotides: TGTGCCAGTAGTATTTTGGTTTACACTGAAGCTTTCTTT. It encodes CASSILVYTEAFF.

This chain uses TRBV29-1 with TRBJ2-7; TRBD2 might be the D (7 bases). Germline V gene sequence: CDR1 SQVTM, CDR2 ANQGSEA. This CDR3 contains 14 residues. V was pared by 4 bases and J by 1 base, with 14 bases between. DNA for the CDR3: TGCAGCGTTGGGGTCGGGGGGCGATCCTACGAGCAGTACTTC. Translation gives CSVGVGGRSYEQYF.

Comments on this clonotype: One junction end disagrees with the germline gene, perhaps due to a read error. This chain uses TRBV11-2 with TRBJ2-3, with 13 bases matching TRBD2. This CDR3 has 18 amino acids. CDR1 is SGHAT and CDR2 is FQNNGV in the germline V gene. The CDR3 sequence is CASSELTSGRAGTDTQDF. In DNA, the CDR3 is TGTGCCAGCAGCGAATTAACTAGCGGGAGGGCTGGCACAGATACGCAGGATTTT. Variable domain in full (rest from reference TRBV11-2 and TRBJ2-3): EAGVAQSPRYKIIEKRQSVAFWCNPISGHATLYWYQQILGQGPKLLIQFQNNGVVDDSQLPKDRFSAERLKGVDSTLKIQPAKLEDSAVYLCASSELTSGRAGTDTQDFGPGTRLTVL.

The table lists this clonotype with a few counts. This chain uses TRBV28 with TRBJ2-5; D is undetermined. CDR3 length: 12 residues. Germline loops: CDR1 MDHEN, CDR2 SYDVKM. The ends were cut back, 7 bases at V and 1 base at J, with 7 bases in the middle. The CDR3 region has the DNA TGTGCCAGCACCCGGCCCCAAGAGACCCAGTACTTC. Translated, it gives CASTRPQETQYF.

This chain's CDR3 is CASSLRYRASSTDTQYF. CDR3 DNA sequence: TGTGCCAGCAGTTTACGATACAGGGCCTCTAGCACAGATACGCAGTATTTT. V is TRBV27 and J is TRBJ2-3; D may be TRBD1 (6 bases). V lost 2 bases and J 0 bases, leaving 15 bases between the germline ends. The V gene's germline CDR1 is MNHEY and CDR2 SMNVEV (reference sequence). The CDR3 runs 17 residues.

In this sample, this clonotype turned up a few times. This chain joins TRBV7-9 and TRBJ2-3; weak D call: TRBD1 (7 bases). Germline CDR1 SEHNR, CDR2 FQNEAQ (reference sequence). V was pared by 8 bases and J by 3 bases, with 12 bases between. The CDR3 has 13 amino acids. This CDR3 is CASGPGGTDTQYF. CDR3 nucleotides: TGTGCCAGCGGTCCAGGGGGGACAGATACGCAGTATTTT.

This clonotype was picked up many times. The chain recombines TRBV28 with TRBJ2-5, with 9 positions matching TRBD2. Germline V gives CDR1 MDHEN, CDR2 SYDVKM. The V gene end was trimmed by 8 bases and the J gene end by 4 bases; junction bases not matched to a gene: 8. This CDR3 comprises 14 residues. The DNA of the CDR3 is TGTGCCAGCCGCGTAACGGGACTAGCAGAGACCCAGTACTTC. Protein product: CASRVTGLAETQYF.

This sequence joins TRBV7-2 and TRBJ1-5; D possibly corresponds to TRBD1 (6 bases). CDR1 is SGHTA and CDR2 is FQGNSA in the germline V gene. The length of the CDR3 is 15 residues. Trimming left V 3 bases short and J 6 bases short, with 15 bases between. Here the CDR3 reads CASSLGRGGSQPQHF. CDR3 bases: TGTGCCAGCAGCTTGGGAAGGGGGGGCAGTCAGCCCCAGCATTTT.

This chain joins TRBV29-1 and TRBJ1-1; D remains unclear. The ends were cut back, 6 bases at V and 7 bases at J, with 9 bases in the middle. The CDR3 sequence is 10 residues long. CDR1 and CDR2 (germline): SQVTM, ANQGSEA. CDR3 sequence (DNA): TGCAGCGTCACGGACTTTGAAGCTTTCTTT. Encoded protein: CSVTDFEAFF.

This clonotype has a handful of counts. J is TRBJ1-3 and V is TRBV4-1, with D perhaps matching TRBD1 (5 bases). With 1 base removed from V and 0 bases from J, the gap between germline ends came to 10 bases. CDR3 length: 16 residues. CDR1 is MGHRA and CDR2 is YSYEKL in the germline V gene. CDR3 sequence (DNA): TGCGCCAGCAGCCAAGGGCGGGGCACCTCTGGAAACACCATATATTTT. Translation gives CASSQGRGTSGNTIYF.

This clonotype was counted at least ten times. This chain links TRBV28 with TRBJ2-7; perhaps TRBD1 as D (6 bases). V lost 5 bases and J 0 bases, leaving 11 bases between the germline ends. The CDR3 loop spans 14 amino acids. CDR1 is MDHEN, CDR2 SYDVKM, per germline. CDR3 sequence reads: CASSRDINSYEQYF. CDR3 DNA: TGTGCCAGCAGTAGGGACATCAACTCCTACGAGCAGTACTTC.